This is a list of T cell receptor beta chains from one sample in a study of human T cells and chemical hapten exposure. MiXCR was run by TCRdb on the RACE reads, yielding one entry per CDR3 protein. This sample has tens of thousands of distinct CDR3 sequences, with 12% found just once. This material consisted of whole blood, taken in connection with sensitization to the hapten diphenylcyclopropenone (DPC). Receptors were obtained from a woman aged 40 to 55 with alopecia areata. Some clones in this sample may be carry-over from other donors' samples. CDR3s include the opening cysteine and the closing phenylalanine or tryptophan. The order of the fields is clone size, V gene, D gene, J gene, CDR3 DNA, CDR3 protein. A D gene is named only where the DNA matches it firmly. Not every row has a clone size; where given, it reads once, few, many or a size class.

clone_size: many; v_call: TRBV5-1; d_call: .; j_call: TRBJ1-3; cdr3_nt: TGCGCCAGCAGCTTGGGTCAGATTGGTGGAAACACTATATATTTT; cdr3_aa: CASSLGQIGGNTIYF
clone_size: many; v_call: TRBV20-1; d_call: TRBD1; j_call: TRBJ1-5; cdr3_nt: TGCAGTGCTACAGGGGGCGCGGGGGCTTATAGCAATCAGCCCCAGCATTTT; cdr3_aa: CSATGGAGAYSNQPQHF
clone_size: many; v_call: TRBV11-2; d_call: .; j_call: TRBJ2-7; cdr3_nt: TGTGCCAGCAGCATTATGCCGGGACCCCGATTGGAGCAGTACTTC; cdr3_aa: CASSIMPGPRLEQYF
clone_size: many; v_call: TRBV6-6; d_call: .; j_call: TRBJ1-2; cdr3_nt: TGTGCCAGCACTGTGCGGTCTAACTATGGCTACACCTTC; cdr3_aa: CASTVRSNYGYTF
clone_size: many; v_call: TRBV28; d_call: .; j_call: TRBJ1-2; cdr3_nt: TGTGCCAGCAAACTGGCTAACTATGGCTACACCTTC; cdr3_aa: CASKLANYGYTF
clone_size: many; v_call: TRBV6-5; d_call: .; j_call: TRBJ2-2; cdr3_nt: TGTGCCAGCAGTTATGGTTCGGCAGGGAACACCGGGGAGCTGTTTTTT; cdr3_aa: CASSYGSAGNTGELFF
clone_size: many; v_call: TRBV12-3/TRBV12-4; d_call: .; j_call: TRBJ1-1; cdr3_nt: TGTGCCAGCAGTCCCCAAATGAACACTGAAGCTTTCTTT; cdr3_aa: CASSPQMNTEAFF
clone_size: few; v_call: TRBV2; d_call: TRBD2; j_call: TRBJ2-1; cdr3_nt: TGTGCCAGCAGTCCAGTAGCGGGAGGGCCGAGAAATGAGCAGTTCTTC; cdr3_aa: CASSPVAGGPRNEQFF
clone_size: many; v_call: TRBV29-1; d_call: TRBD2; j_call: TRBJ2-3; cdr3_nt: TGCAGCTCCGTCGGTACTAGCGGCACCGATACGCAGTATTTT; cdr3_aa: CSSVGTSGTDTQYF
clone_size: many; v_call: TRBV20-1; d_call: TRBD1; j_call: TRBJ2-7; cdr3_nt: TGCAGTGCCCCCGACAGGGCCACCTACGAGCAGTACTTC; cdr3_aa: CSAPDRATYEQYF
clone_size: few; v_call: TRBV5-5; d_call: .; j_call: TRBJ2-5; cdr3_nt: TGTGCCAGCAGCTTGGCCCAAGAGACCCAGTACTTC; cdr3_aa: CASSLAQETQYF
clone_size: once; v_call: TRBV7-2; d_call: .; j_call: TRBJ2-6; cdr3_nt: TGTGCCAGCAGCCCCCGGATAGACACAACCGACGTCCTGACTTTC; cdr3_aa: CASSPRIDTTDVLTF
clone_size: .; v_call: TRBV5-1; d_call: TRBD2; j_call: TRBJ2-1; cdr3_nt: TGCGCCAGCAGCCTAAGACTAGCGTCGTACAATGAGCAGTTCTTC; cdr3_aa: CASSLRLASYNEQFF
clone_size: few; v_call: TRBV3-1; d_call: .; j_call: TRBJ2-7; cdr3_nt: TGTGCCAGCAGCCGGGCGGCGGCAGGGACCGTATTCGAGCAGTACTTC; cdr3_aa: CASSRAAAGTVFEQYF
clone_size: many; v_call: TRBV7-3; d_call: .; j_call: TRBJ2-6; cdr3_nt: TGTGCCAGCAGCCAGGCGGGGACTGGGGCCAACGTCCTGACTTTC; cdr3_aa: CASSQAGTGANVLTF
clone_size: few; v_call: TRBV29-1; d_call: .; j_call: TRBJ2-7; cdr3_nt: TGCAGCGCAAGTCCTCTCGGGGGTGAGCAGTACTTC; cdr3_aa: CSASPLGGEQYF
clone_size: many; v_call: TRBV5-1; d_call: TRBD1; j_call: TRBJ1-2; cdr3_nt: TGCGCCAGCAGCTTGGAAGGACAGGGGGACTATGGCTACACCTTC; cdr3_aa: CASSLEGQGDYGYTF
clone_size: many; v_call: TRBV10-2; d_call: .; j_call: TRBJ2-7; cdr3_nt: TGCGCCAGCAGTGAGTCGGAGGGGCAGCGCGAGCAGTACTTC; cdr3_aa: CASSESEGQREQYF
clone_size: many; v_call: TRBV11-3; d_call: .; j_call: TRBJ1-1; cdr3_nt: TGTGCCAGCAGCCCCGCCGGGGGGGCCGAGACTGAAGCTTTCTTT; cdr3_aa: CASSPAGGAETEAFF
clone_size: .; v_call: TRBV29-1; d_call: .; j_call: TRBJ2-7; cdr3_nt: TGCAGCGCCCTCCAAAGGGGAGAGCAGTACTTC; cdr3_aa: CSALQRGEQYF
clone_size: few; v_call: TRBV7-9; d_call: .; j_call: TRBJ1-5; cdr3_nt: TGTGCCAGCAGCCTCGTCAATCAGCCCCAGCATTTT; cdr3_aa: CASSLVNQPQHF
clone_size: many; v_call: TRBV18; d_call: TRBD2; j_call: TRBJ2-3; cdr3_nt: TGTGCCAGCTCACCGGGCGGACTAGCGGGAGGCGGCACAGATACGCAGTATTTT; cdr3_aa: CASSPGGLAGGGTDTQYF
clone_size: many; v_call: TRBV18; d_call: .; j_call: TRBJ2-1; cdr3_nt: TGTGCCAGCTCAGTTCTCAGAAATAATGAGCAGTTCTTC; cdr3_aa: CASSVLRNNEQFF
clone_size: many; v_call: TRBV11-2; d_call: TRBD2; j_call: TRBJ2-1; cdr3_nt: TGTGCCAGCAGCTTTTCAGCGGGGGAGTATGAGCAGTTCTTC; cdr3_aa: CASSFSAGEYEQFF
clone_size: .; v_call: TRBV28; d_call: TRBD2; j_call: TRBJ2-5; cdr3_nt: TGTGCCAGCTTGGTTCGGGGGGGTCAAGAGACCCAGTACTTC; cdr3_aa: CASLVRGGQETQYF
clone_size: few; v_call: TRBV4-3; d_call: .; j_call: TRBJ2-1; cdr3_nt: TGCGCCAGCAGCCCGGGGCTGCGCAATGAGCAGTTCTTC; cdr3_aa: CASSPGLRNEQFF
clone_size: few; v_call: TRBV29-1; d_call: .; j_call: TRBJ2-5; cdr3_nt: TGCAGCGAATCGGACCTACCCCTTCAAGAGACCCAGTACTTC; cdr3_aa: CSESDLPLQETQYF
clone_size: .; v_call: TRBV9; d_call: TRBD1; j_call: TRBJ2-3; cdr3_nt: TGTGCCAGCAGCAATCCACAGGGGTCTGGCACAGATACGCAGTATTTT; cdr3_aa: CASSNPQGSGTDTQYF
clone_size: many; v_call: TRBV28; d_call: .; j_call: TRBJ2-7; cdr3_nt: TGTGCCAGCAGTTTTAACAGTCGCTACGAGCAGTACTTC; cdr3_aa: CASSFNSRYEQYF